A selection of T cell receptor beta chains follows, all from one sample in a study of T-cell reconstitution after alpha-beta-depleted transplantation in children. TCRdb re-called the PCR reads through MiXCR, storing one row per CDR3 protein. The table records over 400,000 distinct CDR3 sequences, 12% of them present only once. The specimen was PBMCs from the stem cell graft donor, collected from the stem cell graft. The receptors stem from a human donor who donated a stem cell graft to a child with combined immunodeficiency. Both conserved end residues are part of each CDR3. A D gene is named only where the DNA matches it firmly. Not every row has a clone size; where given, it reads once, few, many or a size class.

d_call j_call clone_size v_call cdr3_nt cdr3_aa
. TRBJ2-1 many TRBV5-1 TGCGCCAGCTCAGGGGCCAGTTCCTACAATGAGCAGTTCTTC CASSGASSYNEQFF
. TRBJ1-1 . TRBV7-2 TGTGCCAGCAGCTTTATGGGCCGGGTTAACACTGAAGCTTTCTTT CASSFMGRVNTEAFF
. TRBJ2-1 many TRBV5-1 TGCGCCAGCAGCCCAGTCTCCCCACTAGGTGATGAGCAGTTCTTC CASSPVSPLGDEQFF
. TRBJ2-1 few TRBV12-3/TRBV12-4 TGTGCCAGCGGTAATATACGACATGGTGGTGAGCAGTTCTTC CASGNIRHGGEQFF
TRBD2 TRBJ2-3 few TRBV12-3/TRBV12-4 TGTGCCAGCAGCCATAGACTAGCGGGGGTTGTCGCAGATACGCAGTATTTT CASSHRLAGVVADTQYF
TRBD1 TRBJ2-1 . TRBV7-9 TGTGCCAGCATACCGGGACAGACCTACAATGAGCAGTTCTTC CASIPGQTYNEQFF
TRBD2 TRBJ2-4 many TRBV5-1 TGCGCCAGCAGCTCCGAAGCGGGAGGTTCTAGAAACATTCAGTACTTC CASSSEAGGSRNIQYF
. TRBJ2-7 many TRBV6-5 TGTGCCAGCAGAACTCCCGGGACCTTCTACGAGCAGTACTTC CASRTPGTFYEQYF
. TRBJ2-7 many TRBV5-1 TGCGCCAGCAGTGCGGAGGTCCGCGAGCAGTACTTC CASSAEVREQYF
TRBD2 TRBJ2-4 many TRBV5-6 TGTGCCAGCAGCTCCTACGGGGGGGAAGCCAAAAACATTCAGTACTTC CASSSYGGEAKNIQYF
. TRBJ1-1 . TRBV20-1 TGCAGTGCTAGAGTCCTGATGAGCACTGAAGCTTTCTTT CSARVLMSTEAFF
. TRBJ1-1 few TRBV24-1 TGTGCCACCAGTGATGGAACTGAAGCTTTCTTT CATSDGTEAFF
. TRBJ2-7 few TRBV12-3/TRBV12-4 TGTGCCAGCAGTTTAAACAGACGCTCCTACGAGCAGTACTTC CASSLNRRSYEQYF
. TRBJ2-7 few TRBV4-3 TGCGCCAGCAGCCAAGATGACGGCCCCACCTACGAGCAGTACTTC CASSQDDGPTYEQYF
TRBD1 TRBJ1-2 many TRBV4-2 TGTGCCAGCAGCCGAGAAGACAGGGCTAACTATGGCTACACCTTC CASSREDRANYGYTF
. TRBJ2-5 . TRBV28 TGTGCCAGCAGTCCCTATCGGGGTACGCAAGAGACCCAGTACTTC CASSPYRGTQETQYF
TRBD1 TRBJ2-5 few TRBV29-1 TGCAGCGTTGAGTTCACAGGGGGTGAGACCCAGTACTTC CSVEFTGGETQYF
. TRBJ2-1 . TRBV18 TGTGCCAGCTCACCACCAATGTACCAGGGTGAGCAGTTCTTC CASSPPMYQGEQFF
. TRBJ1-2 many TRBV9 TGTGCCAGCAGCGTAGGATGGGCAAACTATGGCTACACCTTC CASSVGWANYGYTF
TRBD2 TRBJ2-1 . TRBV5-1 TGCGCCAGCAGCTTGCGCGGACTAGCGGGGGGGCCGCGGAATGAGCAGTTCTTC CASSLRGLAGGPRNEQFF
. TRBJ2-1 many TRBV15 TGTGCCACCAGCAGAGATTCGGGGGCCGGATACAATGAGCAGTTCTTC CATSRDSGAGYNEQFF
. TRBJ2-3 few TRBV5-4 TGTGCCAGCAGCTTAGGGGCAGGTCTGTATTTT CASSLGAGLYF
. TRBJ2-2 . TRBV11-3 TGTGCCAGCAGCTCTCCGGGACTGGAGCTGTTTTTT CASSSPGLELFF
. TRBJ2-1 many TRBV11-2 TGTGCCAGCAGCCCCGGTACGACCGAGCAGTTCTTC CASSPGTTEQFF
. TRBJ2-3 . TRBV4-2 TGTGCCAGCAGCCAAGAAGCTAGCGTATATACGCAGTATTTT CASSQEASVYTQYF
TRBD2 TRBJ2-7 many TRBV28 TGTGCCAGCAGTGGGGACGGGACTACCCTGCGCGAGCAGTACTTC CASSGDGTTLREQYF
TRBD2 TRBJ2-5 . TRBV5-1 TGCGCCAGCAGCTTGAGCGGGGGCGCGAAGACCCAGTACTTC CASSLSGGAKTQYF
. TRBJ2-1 . TRBV5-1 TGCGCCAGCAGCTTAGGCCGCGAGTTTTACAATGAGCAGTTCTTC CASSLGREFYNEQFF
TRBD2 TRBJ2-2 few TRBV24-1 TGTGCCACCAGTCCGGGGGGGACCGGGGAGCTGTTTTTT CATSPGGTGELFF
. TRBJ2-5 . TRBV4-2 TGTGCCAGCAGCCGAGCAGGGGAACAAGAGACCCAGTACTTC CASSRAGEQETQYF